Listed below are T cell receptor beta chains from one sample, sequenced in a study of T cells in Graves' hyperthyroidism and ophthalmopathy. TCRdb reprocessed the multiplex PCR reads via MiXCR and lists one record per CDR3 protein. The table lists about 640,000 distinct CDR3 sequences, about 45% of them singletons, with under 8% in the top ten. Sequenced: peripheral blood or thyroid tissue (not recorded which). These receptors were collected from an adult man with Graves' disease, either hyperthyroidism or ophthalmopathy (not recorded which). Both conserved end residues are trimmed from each CDR3.

v_call: TRBV15; cdr3_aa: ATSLTLGRPRGQPQH
v_call: TRBV6-5; cdr3_aa: ASSFLARHVNYGYT
v_call: TRBV6-5; cdr3_aa: ASRRSSGLTGELF
v_call: TRBV24-1; cdr3_aa: ASWAIQETQY
v_call: TRBV7-9; cdr3_aa: ASSLLQPVYEQY
v_call: TRBV24-1; cdr3_aa: ATSDWDTTEAF
v_call: TRBV24-1; cdr3_aa: ATSASGTVQETQY
v_call: TRBV20-1; cdr3_aa: SATQRTGGLETQY
v_call: TRBV20-1; cdr3_aa: SAREHGTGELNEKLF
v_call: TRBV7-9; cdr3_aa: ASSPQPDRGNAAF
v_call: TRBV15; cdr3_aa: ATSRVTGGNQKLF
v_call: TRBV7-2; cdr3_aa: ASSLQTLGDYEQY
v_call: TRBV15; cdr3_aa: ATSRRTEGDTQY
v_call: TRBV19; cdr3_aa: ASSIDPRSETQY
v_call: TRBV20-1; cdr3_aa: SAPRQGQETQY
v_call: TRBV7-2; cdr3_aa: ASSFRFYEQY
v_call: TRBV2; cdr3_aa: ASRGLAALEQY
v_call: TRBV7-2; cdr3_aa: ASSQEIGGYYGYT
v_call: TRBV2; cdr3_aa: ANSLVFGADSYGYT
v_call: TRBV12-3/TRBV12-4; cdr3_aa: ASRTGTGEEKLF
v_call: TRBV2; cdr3_aa: ASSEIQGNYGYT
v_call: TRBV29-1; cdr3_aa: SVRRDSDYGYT
v_call: TRBV2; cdr3_aa: ASSYSAGRRGYT
v_call: TRBV2; cdr3_aa: ASSEASLDSNYGYT
v_call: TRBV29-1; cdr3_aa: SVEGTGDEKLF
v_call: TRBV7-6; cdr3_aa: ASSLEGTGRSGNTIY
v_call: TRBV7-8; cdr3_aa: ASRDDWGDYEQY